Included here is one T cell receptor (beta chain) sequence, with context. Its antigen is currently unknown. These data are taken from a study of cytomegalovirus exposure and HLA in healthy donors. Study-wide results and limits: In a later analysis, several top co-occurrence clusters appeared linked to parvovirus B19, influenza, CMV and Epstein-Barr virus. It was taken for granted in presence/absence analyses that sequencing depth across donors was roughly uniform.

V gave up 3 bases and J gave up 6 bases; unmatched junction bases: 9. Germline V CDR1 and CDR2: SGHDT, YYEEEE. The CDR3 is 15 residues long. PCR was performed using 60 Vbeta and 13 Jbeta primers. Sequenced by immunoSEQ multiplex PCR; TCRdb stores in-frame clones only, minus some. There are approximately 120,000 clones in the sample; approximately 80% occur only once, and about 2% lies in the top ten. The donors, nominally healthy at sampling, likely had unrecorded immune exposures. Sequencing used PBMCs. The chain carries TRBV5-6 and TRBJ1-5; TRBD1 aligns across 7 bases. The TCR sequence derives from a man younger than 35 in good health and CMV-seronegative. The CDR3 spells CASSSYGTAPQPQHF. CDR3 nucleotide sequence: TGTGCCAGCAGCTCCTACGGGACAGCGCCTCAGCCCCAGCATTTT.